Below are 30 T cell receptor beta chains sequenced from a single sample in a study of T cells expressing NK-cell markers. Each CDR3 protein gets one entry in TCRdb, which reprocessed the 5' RACE reads and gives no DNA. With some 440,000 distinct CDR3 sequences in the sample, the ten largest clones hold 1.4%. Sequenced material: blood T cells: a sorted CD56 or NKG2C T cell subset, CD4+ or CD8+ T cells, or bulk PBMC T cells (not recorded which). Source of these receptors: a woman aged 45-65 years in good health.

This chain connects TRBV6-6 to TRBJ1-3. CDR3 length: 15 residues. Germline loops: CDR1 MNHNY, CDR2 SVGAGI (reference sequence). The CDR3 sequence: CASSFPTGTGNTIYF.

The chain has TRBV5-1 and TRBJ2-1; checking the TCRdb D call of TRBD2 is not possible without DNA. The length of the CDR3 is 13 residues. CDR1 SGHRS and CDR2 YFSETQ come from the germline V gene. The CDR3 loop is CASSNPGLGIPFF.

J is TRBJ2-6 and V is TRBV5-1. The germline V gene has CDR1 SGHRS and CDR2 YFSETQ. The CDR3 extends over 15 amino acids. The CDR3 is CASSLGDSGANVLTF. The variable domain in full, completed from reference TRBV5-1 and TRBJ2-6, reads KAGVTQTPRYLIKTRGQQVTLSCSPISGHRSVSWYQQTPGQGLQFLFEYFSETQRNKGNFPGRFSGRQFSNSRSEMNVSTLELGDSALYLCASSLGDSGANVLTFGAGSRLTVL.

The CDR3 sequence is CASSTWDGNYGYTF. The J gene is TRBJ1-2, the V gene TRBV5-1; no DNA is available, so the TRBD1 call from TCRdb remains unchecked. CDR1 and CDR2 from the germline V gene are SGHRS and YFSETQ. This CDR3 region has 14 residues.

The gene calls are TRBV20-1 and TRBJ2-4; TCRdb indicates TRBD2, and absent DNA this call remains unverified. The CDR3 sequence is 16 residues long. Per germline, CDR1 DFQATT and CDR2 SNEGSKA (reference sequence). The CDR3 is CSASTPAGGFDNIQYF.

CDR3 in amino acids: CASSQEFQGKNTGELFF. This chain joins TRBV4-1 and TRBJ2-2; the D call from TCRdb, TRBD1, cannot be confirmed without DNA. The CDR3 is 17 amino acids. The germline gives CDR1 MGHRA, CDR2 YSYEKL.

CDR3 region: CASSLRTEPYEQYF. The chain combines TRBV11-3 with TRBJ2-7; no DNA is available, so the TRBD2 call from TCRdb remains unchecked. The germline gives CDR1 SGHNT, CDR2 YENEEA. The length of the CDR3 is 14 residues.

This chain connects TRBV12-5 to TRBJ2-4; the TCRdb call, TRBD1, lacks DNA for checking. CDR1 LGHNT and CDR2 FRNRAP come from the germline V gene. CDR3 length: 17 amino acids. The CDR3 spells CASGSSRTGGAKNIQYF. Using reference TRBV12-5 and TRBJ2-4 for the parts outside the CDR3, the full variable domain is DARVTQTPRHKVTEMGQEVTMRCQPILGHNTVFWYRQTMMQGLELLAYFRNRAPLDDSGMPKDRFSAEMPDATLATLKIQPSEPRDSAVYFCASGSSRTGGAKNIQYFGAGTRLSVL.

The gene calls are TRBV10-3 and TRBJ2-6. CDR1 and CDR2 (germline): ENHRY, SYGVKD. The CDR3 runs to 13 residues. CDR3 sequence reads: CAISEGGANVLTF.

The chain joins TRBV21-1 to TRBJ2-7; TCRdb indicates TRBD2, and absent DNA this call remains unverified. TRBV21-1 is a listed pseudogene. CDR3 length equals 16 residues. This CDR3 reads CASSLRLAESSYEQYF.

This chain links TRBV5-5 with TRBJ2-1; TCRdb picks TRBD1, but there is no DNA to check that call. Germline CDR1 reads SGHKS; CDR2 reads YYEKEE (reference sequence). This CDR3 is 16 amino acids long. CDR3 amino acids: CASSLRPGQGYNEQFF.

The chain has TRBV7-9 and TRBJ2-2; without DNA, the TCRdb call of TRBD2 cannot be checked. The CDR3 extends over 18 amino acids. The germline CDR1 and CDR2 sequences are SEHNR and FQNEAQ (reference sequence). This CDR3 reads CASSRGDFGNANTGELFF.

The gene calls are TRBV5-1 and TRBJ2-1; TCRdb's D gene call, TRBD2, goes unchecked for lack of DNA. Germline V gene sequence: CDR1 SGHRS, CDR2 YFSETQ. This CDR3 has 16 residues. The CDR3 protein is CASSPLTSGSSNEQFF.

This sequence joins TRBV12-3 or TRBV12-4 and TRBJ2-7; checking the TCRdb D call of TRBD1 is not possible without DNA. The CDR3 totals 15 residues. The CDR3 is CASSLVGTPTSEQYF.

The chain uses TRBV19 and TRBJ1-1. CDR3 size: 15 residues. The V gene's germline CDR1 is LNHDA and CDR2 SQIVND (reference sequence). CDR3 region: CASRQTGTTHTEAFF.

The rearrangement uses TRBV5-1 and TRBJ2-1. The CDR3 extends over 14 amino acids. CDR1 and CDR2 from the germline V gene are SGHRS and YFSETQ. This CDR3 reads CASSRSSPTDEQFF.

The chain couples TRBV27 to TRBJ1-6; the D gene TCRdb calls, TRBD1, cannot be checked with no DNA. Germline V gene lookup returns CDR1 MNHEY and CDR2 SMNVEV (reference sequence). CDR3 length: 15 residues. CDR3 protein: CASSWTGVGSSPLHF.

V is TRBV4-1 and J is TRBJ2-3; TCRdb names TRBD2, which stays unverified in the absence of DNA. The germline V gene encodes CDR1 MGHRA and CDR2 YSYEKL. The CDR3 has 16 residues. The CDR3 protein is CASSQGPRGGTDTQYF.

This rearrangement joins TRBV4-1 to TRBJ1-5; TCRdb proposes TRBD1, but this gene call is untestable without DNA. CDR3 length: 16 amino acids. The germline gives CDR1 MGHRA, CDR2 YSYEKL. The CDR3 is CASSPPEGTGNQPQHF.

V usage is TRBV12-3 or TRBV12-4 and J usage is TRBJ2-2; checking the TCRdb D call of TRBD2 is not possible without DNA. There are 14 residues in the CDR3. CDR3 sequence: CASCGRVNTGELFF.

J is TRBJ2-5 and V is TRBV30; TCRdb names TRBD2, which stays unverified in the absence of DNA. Germline V CDR1 and CDR2: GTSNPN, SVGIG (reference sequence). This CDR3 is built from 11 residues. CDR3 residues: CAWSVGGSQYF.

This rearrangement joins TRBV29-1 to TRBJ1-1. Germline CDR1 is SQVTM and CDR2 is ANQGSEA. CDR3 length equals 14 residues. CDR3 amino acids: CSVERRGGKAEAFF.

The V and J genes are TRBV25-1 and TRBJ2-5; TCRdb gives TRBD1 as the D gene, but with no DNA this cannot be confirmed. Germline assignment: CDR1 MGHDK and CDR2 SYGVNS. CDR3 length equals 16 residues. The CDR3 region is CASSEWTGVRVETQYF.

V gene TRBV24-1 combines with J gene TRBJ2-1; the TRBD1 assignment by TCRdb is unverifiable without DNA. This CDR3 has 19 residues. CDR1 is KGHDR and CDR2 is SFDVKD in the germline V gene. This CDR3 reads CATSDTIARGTGVYNEQFF.

The rearrangement joins TRBV5-1 to TRBJ1-4. Germline CDR1 and CDR2: SGHRS and YFSETQ. The CDR3 runs 14 residues. The CDR3 spells CAGRALDTNEKLFF.

The chain carries TRBV5-1 and TRBJ2-2; as DNA is missing, the TRBD2 call by TCRdb cannot be tested. Germline CDR1 is SGHRS and CDR2 is YFSETQ. CDR3 length: 14 residues. The CDR3 is CASSLKGSGGELFF. The full variable domain, completed using reference TRBV5-1 and TRBJ2-2, is KAGVTQTPRYLIKTRGQQVTLSCSPISGHRSVSWYQQTPGQGLQFLFEYFSETQRNKGNFPGRFSGRQFSNSRSEMNVSTLELGDSALYLCASSLKGSGGELFFGEGSRLTVL.

This chain uses TRBV5-1 with TRBJ2-1; without DNA, the TCRdb call of TRBD1 cannot be checked. This CDR3 region has 12 residues. The germline CDR1 and CDR2 sequences are SGHRS and YFSETQ. CDR3 protein: CASSLRGPEQFF.

The V and J genes are TRBV28 and TRBJ2-7; TCRdb indicates TRBD1, and absent DNA this call remains unverified. The germline V gene encodes CDR1 MDHEN and CDR2 SYDVKM. This CDR3 contains 11 residues. CDR3 loop: CASGGFYEQYF.

The CDR3 is CASSRWGSLTEAFF. The rearrangement links TRBV3-1 to TRBJ1-1. CDR3 length: 14 amino acids. Germline CDR1 is LGHDT and CDR2 is YNNKEL (reference sequence).

This chain links TRBV29-1 with TRBJ2-6; TCRdb gives TRBD1 as the D gene, but with no DNA this cannot be confirmed. The CDR3 sequence is 17 residues long. The germline CDR1 and CDR2 sequences are SQVTM and ANQGSEA. The CDR3 sequence is CSVDGGKKSSGANVLTF.